Listed below are T cell receptor beta chains from one sample, sequenced in a study of shared clonotypes between healthy human individuals. Sequenced by immunoSEQ multiplex PCR; TCRdb stores in-frame clones only, minus some. The table has around 100,000 clones, around two thirds seen once. Sample: memory CD8+ T cells sorted from blood. Every receptor here comes from a woman aged 25 to 39 in good health. Each CDR3 is given with its conserved first and last residue. The order of the fields is J gene, D gene, clone size, V gene, CDR3 protein, CDR3 DNA. D genes are given only for firm matches. A row's size may be missing; if present it is once, few, many or a size class.

J gene: TRBJ1-1
D gene: NA
clone size: NA
V gene: TRBV2
CDR3 protein: CASPNQGRVAFF
CDR3 DNA: TGTGCCAGCCCAAACCAGGGGAGGGTTGCTTTCTTT

J gene: TRBJ2-7
D gene: TRBD2
clone size: NA
V gene: TRBV7-9
CDR3 protein: CASSLPETSGRLAYEQYF
CDR3 DNA: TGTGCCAGCAGCTTACCTGAGACTAGCGGGAGGTTGGCCTACGAGCAGTACTTC

J gene: TRBJ2-7
D gene: NA
clone size: NA
V gene: TRBV27
CDR3 protein: CASSSFWSGGEQYF
CDR3 DNA: TGTGCCAGCAGCTCTTTTTGGAGCGGTGGCGAGCAGTACTTC

J gene: TRBJ2-7
D gene: NA
clone size: NA
V gene: TRBV6-6
CDR3 protein: CASSRDGRESGQYF
CDR3 DNA: TGTGCCAGCAGTCGGGACGGCCGAGAGAGTGGGCAGTACTTC

J gene: TRBJ2-2
D gene: TRBD2
clone size: NA
V gene: TRBV18
CDR3 protein: CASSPGTRGTGELFF
CDR3 DNA: TGTGCCAGCTCACCAGGGACTAGAGGAACCGGGGAGCTGTTTTTT

J gene: TRBJ2-1
D gene: NA
clone size: NA
V gene: TRBV19
CDR3 protein: CASSIDGGNYNEQFF
CDR3 DNA: TGTGCCAGTAGTATAGACGGCGGGAACTACAATGAGCAGTTCTTC

J gene: TRBJ2-7
D gene: NA
clone size: NA
V gene: TRBV27
CDR3 protein: CASSLLGTYEQYF
CDR3 DNA: TGTGCCAGCAGTTTACTTGGAACCTACGAGCAGTACTTC

J gene: TRBJ1-1
D gene: NA
clone size: many
V gene: TRBV28
CDR3 protein: CASSLTMNTEAFF
CDR3 DNA: TGTGCCAGCAGTTTAACCATGAACACTGAAGCTTTCTTT

J gene: TRBJ1-2
D gene: TRBD1
clone size: NA
V gene: TRBV28
CDR3 protein: CASSLGQGAGTF
CDR3 DNA: TGTGCCAGCAGTTTGGGACAGGGGGCGGGGACCTTC

J gene: TRBJ1-1
D gene: TRBD1
clone size: few
V gene: TRBV7-9
CDR3 protein: CASSPAGQGRGGSTEAFF
CDR3 DNA: TGTGCCAGCAGCCCAGCGGGACAGGGGAGAGGTGGAAGCACTGAAGCTTTCTTT

J gene: TRBJ2-2
D gene: TRBD2
clone size: NA
V gene: TRBV18
CDR3 protein: CASSPTGLLAAGELFF
CDR3 DNA: TGTGCCAGCTCACCAACAGGGTTACTAGCGGCCGGGGAGCTGTTTTTT

J gene: TRBJ1-2
D gene: NA
clone size: many
V gene: TRBV4-1
CDR3 protein: CASSQGREVDGYTF
CDR3 DNA: TGCGCCAGCAGCCAAGGGAGGGAGGTTGATGGCTACACCTTC

J gene: TRBJ2-5
D gene: TRBD2
clone size: NA
V gene: TRBV19
CDR3 protein: CASSLVREGYETQYF
CDR3 DNA: TGTGCCAGTAGTCTCGTGCGGGAGGGATATGAGACCCAGTACTTC

J gene: TRBJ2-2
D gene: TRBD1
clone size: NA
V gene: TRBV29-1
CDR3 protein: CSVAGQGDTGELFF
CDR3 DNA: TGCAGCGTTGCCGGGCAGGGGGACACCGGGGAGCTGTTTTTT

J gene: TRBJ1-5
D gene: NA
clone size: few
V gene: TRBV12-2
CDR3 protein: CASRLVQPQHF
CDR3 DNA: TGTGCAAGTCGCTTAGTTCAGCCCCAGCATTTT

J gene: TRBJ1-2
D gene: TRBD1
clone size: NA
V gene: TRBV6-1
CDR3 protein: CASRGTGYGYTF
CDR3 DNA: TGTGCCAGCAGGGGGACAGGGTATGGCTACACCTTC

J gene: TRBJ2-7
D gene: NA
clone size: NA
V gene: TRBV5-1
CDR3 protein: CASSSYPEYEQYF
CDR3 DNA: TGCGCCAGCAGCTCCTACCCGGAATACGAGCAGTACTTC

J gene: TRBJ1-4
D gene: NA
clone size: NA
V gene: TRBV6-5
CDR3 protein: CASSPSGGKLFF
CDR3 DNA: TGTGCCAGCAGCCCAAGTGGGGGAAAACTGTTTTTT